This TCR beta chain is from a study of CD8+CD57+ T cells in acquired aplastic anemia. Study-wide points: A set of around 30 CD8+ CDR3 sequences was shared between patients and controls, and these sequences appeared highly expressed in patients. The study found no significant CD8+ Simpson's diversity difference between patients and controls.

Comments on this clonotype: The antigen is undetermined.

Using genomic DNA as the template, TCR beta VDJ and CDR3 profiling was carried out. From the reads, TCRdb called clonotypes with MiXCR, one entry per CDR3 protein. The repertoire includes fewer than 250,000 distinct CDR3 sequences, about 44% of them detected once, and 7.8% sits in the top ten. This CDR3 spans 14 amino acids. With V trimmed by 6 bases and J by 3 bases, 7 bases remained unmatched. Germline V CDR1 and CDR2: SNHLY, FYNNEI. An expansion of CD8+CD57+ cells by flow cytometry had been shown in patients chosen for sequencing. Sample: sorted CD4+, CD8+, or CD8+CD57+ T cells (not recorded which) from PBMCs. V gene TRBV2 combines with J gene TRBJ2-7; 8 bases match TRBD2. The TCR comes from a human donor with aplastic anemia. The CDR3 nucleotides are TGTGCCAGCAGGGTCGGAGCGGGGGTCTACGAGCAGTACTTC. It specifies CASRVGAGVYEQYF. Full variable domain (remainder filled in from reference TRBV2 and TRBJ2-7): EPEVTQTPSHQVTQMGQEVILRCVPISNHLYFYWYRQILGQKVEFLVSFYNNEISEKSEIFDDQFSVERPDGSNFTLKIRSTKLEDSAMYFCASRVGAGVYEQYFGPGTRLTVT.